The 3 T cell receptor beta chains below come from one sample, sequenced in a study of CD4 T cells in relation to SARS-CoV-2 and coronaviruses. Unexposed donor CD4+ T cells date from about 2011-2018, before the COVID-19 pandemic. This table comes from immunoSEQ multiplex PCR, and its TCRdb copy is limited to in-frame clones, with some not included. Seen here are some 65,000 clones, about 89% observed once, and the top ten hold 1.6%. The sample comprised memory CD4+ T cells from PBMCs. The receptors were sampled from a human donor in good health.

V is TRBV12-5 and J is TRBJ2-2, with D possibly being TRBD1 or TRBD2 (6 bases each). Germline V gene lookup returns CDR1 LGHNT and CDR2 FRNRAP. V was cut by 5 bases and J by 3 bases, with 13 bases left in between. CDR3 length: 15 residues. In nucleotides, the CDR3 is TGTGCTAGTGGTGTAAGGGGGGCGGACACCGGGGAGCTGTTTTTT. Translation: CASGVRGADTGELFF.

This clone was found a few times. DNA for the CDR3: TGTGCCAGCAGTTTCTCCCTCATTAACTATGGCTACACCTTC. Its protein is CASSFSLINYGYTF. V gene TRBV28 combines with J gene TRBJ1-2; D unresolved. Per the germline V gene, CDR1 is MDHEN and CDR2 is SYDVKM. V shed 3 bases and J shed 1 base, with 9 bases lying between them. The CDR3 runs 14 residues.

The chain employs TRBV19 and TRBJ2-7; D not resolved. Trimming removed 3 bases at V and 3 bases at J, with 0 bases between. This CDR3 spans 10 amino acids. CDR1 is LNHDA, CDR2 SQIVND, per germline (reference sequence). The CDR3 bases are TGTGCCAGTAGTATCTACGAGCAGTACTTC. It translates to CASSIYEQYF.